This T cell receptor (beta chain) was observed in a study of PD-1 blockade in classical Hodgkin lymphoma (dated by TCRdb to 2018 to 2020). Some background on the complete study: Nivolumab dosing was 3 mg/kg intravenously every 2 weeks, continuing until either disease progression or unacceptable toxicity. The study used TCR beta sequencing and CyTOF to define a peripheral blood immune signature of response to PD-1 blockade in classical Hodgkin lymphoma. What the work shows at the level of the full study, not this receptor alone: CD4+ but not CD8+ TCR diversity rose significantly by C4D1 (p=0.0027 vs p=0.16), most apparent in complete responders (p=0.02). Baseline TCR diversity was reported as lower in newly diagnosed patients than in healthy donors, and lower still in relapsed/refractory patients. Patients starting nivolumab less than 1 year after ASCT had lower diversity and were excluded from later analyses to avoid confounding by immune reconstitution. Among trial patients, those achieving complete response had baseline diversity similar to that of newly diagnosed patients, while diversity was significantly lower in partial responders and progressors. The study was restricted to a single clinical trial cohort, and the causes of repertoire differences, possibly disease activity or prior therapy, were left undefined.

About this clone itself: The clone's antigen remains unknown. Base qualities are not provided; no much larger clone lies one nucleotide away.

What this sample's time point label stands for: cycle 2 day 1 (C2D1) of nivolumab. Every trial patient had relapsed after autologous stem cell transplantation, and cohorts A, B and C differed in prior brentuximab vedotin exposure. The trial cohort was composed of 56 patients with relapsed/refractory classical Hodgkin lymphoma, for whom complete response, partial response or progressive disease was recorded as best overall response. Single-agent nivolumab was administered to trial patients in the multi-cohort phase II CheckMate 205 trial. An independent review committee assessed best overall response by applying the 2007 International Working Group response criteria. Trial PBMCs were obtained immediately prior to nivolumab initiation (C1D1) and on therapy at cycle 2 day 1 and cycle 4 day 1. Peripheral blood was collected in 8 mL Vacutainer Cell Preparation Tubes, from which PBMCs were isolated by centrifugation and then cryopreserved.

The Qiagen DNeasy kit was used to extract genomic DNA both from unsorted PBMCs and from the negatively selected CD4+ and CD8+ fractions. TCR beta CDR3 regions were amplified by immunoSEQ multiplex PCR using primers annealing to V and J segments. A synthetic immune receptor repertoire was used to minimize amplification bias, and remaining bias was computationally removed after sequencing. The published analysis was carried out like this. Repertoire diversity was quantified as the Shannon entropy index using custom Python scripts. Unsorted, CD4+ and CD8+ repertoires were analyzed separately, except in combined analyses where CD4+ and CD8+ sequences were merged in silico. A clone counted as expanded when the clone's frequency after treatment rose at least 2-fold relative to C1D1, and clones undetected at baseline were given a pseudocount of 0.5. Singleton clones were defined as clones with 0 or 1 copy at C1D1, and non-singleton clones were defined as clones with 2 or more copies. By matching protein sequences in sorted samples from the same patient, clones expanded in unsorted samples were annotated as CD4+, CD8+ or unknown. Diversity changes from C1D1 to C4D1 were tested in paired samples using Wilcoxon tests. Imported from immuneACCESS, the table was reduced by TCRdb to in-frame sequences with V and J called. These copies leave out some clones; in studies compared against another copy, an unresolved V gene accounts for under half, and the cause of the remainder is not known. Clonal size and the V and J genes are those of that table, whereas D and trimming came from the DNA. Across this sample there are 90,000 to 100,000 clones, with roughly 79% seen only once. 16% of the sample is taken by the ten largest.

The TCR sequence derives from a human donor with classical Hodgkin lymphoma. Sequencing used peripheral blood mononuclear cells (PBMCs), obtained before the second cycle of nivolumab.

The CDR3 reads CASSEAGGMGNIQYF. The nucleotide sequence is given as TGTGCCAGCAGTGAAGCGGGGGGGATGGGAAACATTCAGTACTTC. Rearrangement joined TRBV2 to TRBJ2-4; TRBD2 agrees with 7 junctional bases. Taken from cysteine to phenylalanine, the CDR3 has 15 residues. Only the CDR3 DNA stays, 45 bases, in frame from base 1. The junction shows trimming of 0 bases on V and 6 bases on J, and the gene matches do not reach 5 bases of it. CDR1 and CDR2, looked up from the germline V gene, are SNHLY and FYNNEI.